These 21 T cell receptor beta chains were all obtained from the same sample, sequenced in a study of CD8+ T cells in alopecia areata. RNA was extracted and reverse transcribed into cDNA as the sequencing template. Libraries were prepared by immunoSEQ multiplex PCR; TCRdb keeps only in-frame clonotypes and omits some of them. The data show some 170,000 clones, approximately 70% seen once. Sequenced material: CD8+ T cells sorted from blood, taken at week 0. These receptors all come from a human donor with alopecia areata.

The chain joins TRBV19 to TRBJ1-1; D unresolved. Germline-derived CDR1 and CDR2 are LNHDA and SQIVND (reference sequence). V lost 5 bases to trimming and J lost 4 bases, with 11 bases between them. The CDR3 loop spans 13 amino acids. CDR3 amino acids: CASSYGFGTEAFF. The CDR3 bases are TGTGCCAGTAGTTATGGTTTCGGCACTGAAGCTTTCTTT. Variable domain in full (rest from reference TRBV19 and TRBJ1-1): DGGITQSPKYLFRKEGQNVTLSCEQNLNHDAMYWYRQDPGQGLRLIYYSQIVNDFQKGDIAEGYSVSREKKESFPLTVTSAQKNPTAFYLCASSYGFGTEAFFGQGTRLTVV.

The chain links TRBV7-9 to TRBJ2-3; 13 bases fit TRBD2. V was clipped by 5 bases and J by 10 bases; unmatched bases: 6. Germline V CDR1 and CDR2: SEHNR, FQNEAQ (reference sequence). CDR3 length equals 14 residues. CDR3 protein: CASSLTSGGMAQYF. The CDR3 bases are TGTGCCAGCAGCCTGACTAGCGGGGGGATGGCGCAGTATTTT.

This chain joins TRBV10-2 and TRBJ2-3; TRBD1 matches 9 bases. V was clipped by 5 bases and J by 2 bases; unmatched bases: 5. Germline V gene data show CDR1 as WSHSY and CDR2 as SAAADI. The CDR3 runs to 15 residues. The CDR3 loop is CASSRQGVYTDTQYF. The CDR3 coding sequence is TGCGCCAGCAGTCGACAGGGGGTTTACACAGATACGCAGTATTTT.

The chain's CDR3 is CASSYPQGWWGTQYF. CDR3 nucleotide sequence: TGCGCCAGCAGCTACCCACAGGGTTGGTGGGGGACGCAGTATTTT. The chain is built from TRBV5-1 and TRBJ2-3, with a tentative D call TRBD1 (6 bases). Germline V gives CDR1 SGHRS, CDR2 YFSETQ. V was shortened by 3 bases and J by 9 bases, with 20 bases between the two germline ends. The CDR3 totals 15 residues. Combining the CDR3 with reference TRBV5-1 and TRBJ2-3 gives the whole variable domain KAGVTQTPRYLIKTRGQQVTLSCSPISGHRSVSWYQQTPGQGLQFLFEYFSETQRNKGNFPGRFSGRQFSNSRSEMNVSTLELGDSALYLCASSYPQGWWGTQYFGPGTRLTVL.

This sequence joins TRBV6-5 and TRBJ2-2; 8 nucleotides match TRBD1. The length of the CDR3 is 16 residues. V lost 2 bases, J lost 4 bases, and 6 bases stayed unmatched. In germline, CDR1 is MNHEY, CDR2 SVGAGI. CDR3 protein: CASSYTGQGPTGELFF. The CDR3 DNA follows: TGTGCCAGCAGTTACACCGGACAGGGCCCCACCGGGGAGCTGTTTTTT.

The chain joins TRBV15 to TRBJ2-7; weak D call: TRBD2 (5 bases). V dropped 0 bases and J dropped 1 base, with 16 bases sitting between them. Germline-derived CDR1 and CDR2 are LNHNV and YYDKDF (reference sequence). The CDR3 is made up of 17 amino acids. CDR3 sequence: CATSRDLGPERSYEQYF. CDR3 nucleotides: TGTGCCACCAGCAGAGATCTTGGTCCAGAGCGGTCCTACGAGCAGTACTTC.

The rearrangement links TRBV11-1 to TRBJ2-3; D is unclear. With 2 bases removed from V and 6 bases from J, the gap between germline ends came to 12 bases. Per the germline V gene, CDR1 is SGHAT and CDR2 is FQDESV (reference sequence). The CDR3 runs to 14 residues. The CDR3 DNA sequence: TGTGCCAGCAGCTTATCTTCGTCCCGCGATACGCAGTATTTT. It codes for CASSLSSSRDTQYF.

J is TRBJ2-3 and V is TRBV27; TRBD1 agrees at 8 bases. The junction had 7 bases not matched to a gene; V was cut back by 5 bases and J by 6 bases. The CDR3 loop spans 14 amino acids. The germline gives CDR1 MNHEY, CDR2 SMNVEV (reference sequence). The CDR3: CASSPWTGSDTQYF. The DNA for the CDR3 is TGTGCCAGCAGTCCATGGACAGGGAGCGATACGCAGTATTTT.

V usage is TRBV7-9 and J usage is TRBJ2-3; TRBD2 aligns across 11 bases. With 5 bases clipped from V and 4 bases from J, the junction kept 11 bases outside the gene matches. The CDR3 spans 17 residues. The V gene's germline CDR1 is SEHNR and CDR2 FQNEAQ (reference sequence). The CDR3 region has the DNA TGTGCCAGCAGCAGACCGGGACTAGCGGAAAGACCAGATACGCAGTATTTT. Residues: CASSRPGLAERPDTQYF.

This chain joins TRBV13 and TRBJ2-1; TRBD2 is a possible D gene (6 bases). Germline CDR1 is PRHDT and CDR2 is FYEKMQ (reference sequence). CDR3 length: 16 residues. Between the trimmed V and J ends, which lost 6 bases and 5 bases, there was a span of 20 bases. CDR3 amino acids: CASSLHGGGWDNEQFF. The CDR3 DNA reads TGTGCCAGCAGTTTGCACGGGGGAGGCTGGGACAATGAGCAGTTCTTC.

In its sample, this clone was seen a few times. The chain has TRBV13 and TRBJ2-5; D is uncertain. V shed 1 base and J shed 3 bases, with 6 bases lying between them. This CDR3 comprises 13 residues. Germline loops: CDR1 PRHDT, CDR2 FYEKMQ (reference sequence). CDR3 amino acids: CASSLDLKETQYF. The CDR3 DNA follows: TGTGCCAGCAGCTTAGATTTGAAAGAGACCCAGTACTTC.

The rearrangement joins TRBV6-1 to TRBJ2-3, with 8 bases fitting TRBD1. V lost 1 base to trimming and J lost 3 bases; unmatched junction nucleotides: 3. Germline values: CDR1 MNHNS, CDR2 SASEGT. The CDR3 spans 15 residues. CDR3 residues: CASSEDRGTTDTQYF. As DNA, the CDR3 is TGTGCCAGCAGTGAAGACAGGGGGACGACAGATACGCAGTATTTT.

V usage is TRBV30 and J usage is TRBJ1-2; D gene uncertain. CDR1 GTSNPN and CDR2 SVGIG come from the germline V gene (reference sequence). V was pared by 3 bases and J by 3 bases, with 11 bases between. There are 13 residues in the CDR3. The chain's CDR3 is CAWREEGDYGYTF. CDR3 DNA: TGTGCCTGGAGGGAGGAAGGCGACTATGGCTACACCTTC.

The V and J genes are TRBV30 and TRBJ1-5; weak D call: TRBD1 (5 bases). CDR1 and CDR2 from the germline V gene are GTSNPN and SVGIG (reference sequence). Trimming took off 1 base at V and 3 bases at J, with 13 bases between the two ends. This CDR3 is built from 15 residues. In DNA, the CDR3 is TGTGCCTGGAGTGGGGGGACGGAGCTCAATCAGCCCCAGCATTTT. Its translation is CAWSGGTELNQPQHF.

Written as DNA, the CDR3 is TGTGCCAGCAGCTACATCTCGGGCCTGACCTACGAGCAGTACTTC. As protein: CASSYISGLTYEQYF. The rearrangement uses TRBV5-4 and TRBJ2-7; D unresolved. The V and J ends lost 3 bases and 2 bases respectively, with 15 bases between them. Germline CDR1 and CDR2: SGHNT and YYREEE (reference sequence). The CDR3 runs to 15 residues.

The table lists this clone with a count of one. The CDR3 is CASSLGSIGYTF. Here the CDR3 DNA reads TGTGCCAGCAGCTTAGGGAGTATTGGCTACACCTTC. The chain combines TRBV7-8 with TRBJ1-2; no definite D call. This CDR3 comprises 12 residues. Germline CDR1 reads SGHVS; CDR2 reads FQNEAQ. V lost 1 base and J lost 7, with 7 bases in between.

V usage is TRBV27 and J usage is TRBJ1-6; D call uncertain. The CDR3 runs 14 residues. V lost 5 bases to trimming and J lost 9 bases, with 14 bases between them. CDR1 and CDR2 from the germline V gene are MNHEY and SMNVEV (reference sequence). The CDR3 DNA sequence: TGTGCCAGCAGTCAGACTTCCTCGGCTTCACCCCTCCACTTT. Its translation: CASSQTSSASPLHF.

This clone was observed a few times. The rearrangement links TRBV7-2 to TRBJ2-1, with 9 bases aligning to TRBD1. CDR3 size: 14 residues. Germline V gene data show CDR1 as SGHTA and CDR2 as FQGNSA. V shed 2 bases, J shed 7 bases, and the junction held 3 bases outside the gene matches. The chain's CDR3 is CASSLWDRANEQFF. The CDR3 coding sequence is TGTGCCAGCAGCTTATGGGACAGGGCGAATGAGCAGTTCTTC.

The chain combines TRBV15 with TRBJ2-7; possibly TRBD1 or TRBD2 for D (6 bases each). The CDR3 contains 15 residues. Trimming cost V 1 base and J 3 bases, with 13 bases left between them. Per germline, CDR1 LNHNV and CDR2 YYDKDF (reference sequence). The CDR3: CATSRGGAPVYEQYF. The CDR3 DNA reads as TGTGCCACCAGCAGAGGGGGGGCCCCGGTCTACGAGCAGTACTTC.

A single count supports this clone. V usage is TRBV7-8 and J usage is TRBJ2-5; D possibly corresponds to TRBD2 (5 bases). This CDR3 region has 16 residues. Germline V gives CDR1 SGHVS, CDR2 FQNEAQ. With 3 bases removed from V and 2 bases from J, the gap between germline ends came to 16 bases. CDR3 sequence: CASSFRPWTGQETQYF. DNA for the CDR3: TGTGCCAGCAGCTTTCGCCCTTGGACGGGACAAGAGACCCAGTACTTC.

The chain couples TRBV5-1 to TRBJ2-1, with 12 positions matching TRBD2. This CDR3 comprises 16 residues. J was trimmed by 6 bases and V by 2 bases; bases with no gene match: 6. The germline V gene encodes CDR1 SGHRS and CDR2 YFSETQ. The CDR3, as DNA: TGCGCCAGCAGCTTATCTAGCGGGGGGGCCAGCAATGAGCAGTTCTTC. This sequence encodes CASSLSSGGASNEQFF.